This T cell receptor beta chain is drawn from a study of blood T cell repertoires in COVID-19 (TCRdb year 2020). Describing the broader study: Samples covering the acute and convalescent phases of COVID-19 were provided by collaborators in the United States, Italy and Spain. Subjects who had been exposed to COVID-19, were actively infected with it, or had recovered from it provided the deeply sampled blood TCRbeta repertoires that made up the dataset. A freely available public database, intended as a resource for researchers studying the immune response to SARS-CoV-2, is where the repertoires were released. The samples were drawn from two sources: the first 160 participants of the ongoing ImmuneRACE study, and 950 to 1,500 subjects contributed by 6 global collaborators. Sample metadata almost always included a de-identified subject ID, COVID-19 status, age in years and sex. The prospective study material was composed of cDNA or gDNA derived from T cells, B-cell-depleted T cells, or PBMCs. Where HLA class I and class II types were available, the types were taken from metadata supplied by the sample provider, not from assay-based typing. The paper's findings and limits, for the study overall: Clinical and demographic metadata were provided uncurated, with the amount varying by source and participant.

Notes on this clone: Its recognized antigen is unknown. Per-nucleotide qualities are absent, and no much larger clonotype sits a single base away.

Spanning cysteine to phenylalanine, the CDR3 consists of 14 amino acids. Of the read, only the CDR3 DNA is kept; its 42 bases are in frame from base 1. Via the germline V gene (reference sequence), CDR1 is LGHDT and CDR2 YNNKEL. V is clipped by 0 bases and J by 7 bases, and the sequence between their germline boundaries is 10 bases long. TCRbeta CDR3 regions were amplified from genomic DNA using the immunoSEQ Assay, a bias-controlled multiplex PCR. Processing in the source paper ran as follows. The number of nucleated cells in each sample was estimated by amplification of reference gene primers within the assay. To quantify the absolute abundance of each unique TCRbeta CDR3 rearrangement, sequence reads were collapsed and filtered. For each sample, productive Simpson clonality was calculated as the square root of Simpson's diversity index over productive rearrangements. TCRdb retrieved this table from immuneACCESS and kept in-frame rearrangements only. Not all clones are present; in checked studies, unresolved V genes account for under half, and no reason is known for the remainder. The V and J calls and the clone size are those of that table, but D and trimming were determined from the DNA. The sample includes over 150,000 clones, with 65% to 80% observed a single time. The ten biggest clones cover around 11% of the sample.

The collaborating institutions used their own protocols to collect whole blood in K2EDTA tubes. For TCRbeta analysis, collaborators shipped samples as frozen whole blood, isolated PBMCs, or DNA extracted from either of those sample types. The TCR sequence derives from a woman in her forties or fifties with acute or convalescent COVID-19. The V gene is TRBV3-1 (or the pseudogene TRBV3-2) and the J gene is TRBJ1-5, with the D segment identity uncertain. Sequenced sample: peripheral blood. The bases are TGTGCCAGCAGCCAAGATGCGGGTAACCAGCCCCAGCATTTT. It is translated as CASSQDAGNQPQHF.